The clone carrying this T cell receptor (beta chain) was detected many times. This sample stems from a study of identical twins. TCRdb passed the 5' RACE reads through MiXCR, listing each CDR3 protein once. The profile covers 400,000 to 550,000 distinct CDR3 sequences, with 20% to 25% appearing a single time and approximately 0.95% taken by the ten largest. V shed 5 bases and J shed 8 bases, with 13 bases lying between them. The CDR3 loop spans 13 amino acids. This same sample was also taken into another study, of T cells expressing NK-cell markers.

This rearrangement joins TRBV12-3 or TRBV12-4 to TRBJ1-5, with D perhaps matching TRBD1 (5 bases). This sequence was found in a woman aged 18 to 35 in good health. The sequenced sample consisted of CD4+ T cells sorted from blood. This CDR3 reads CASSDSTLEPQHF. The CDR3 coding sequence is TGTGCCAGCAGTGACAGCACCTTAGAGCCCCAGCATTTT.